This T cell receptor (beta chain) was found in a study of graft-versus-host responses after intestinal transplantation (TCRdb year 2021). Regarding the study in general: The transplants that recipients received were multivisceral, liver-intestinal, or isolated intestinal. Every recipient was given anti-thymocyte globulin induction, followed by about three years of maintenance tacrolimus and steroids. Graft-versus-host and host-versus-graft alloreactive T cell clones were tracked in the graft, circulation and bone marrow after intestinal transplantation using bulk TCR-beta CDR3 sequencing. Alloreactive clones were identified by sequencing pre-transplant mixed lymphocyte reaction products and comparing them with unstimulated pre-transplant donor and recipient T cells. The cohort enrolled approximately 24 intestinal transplant recipients, one of whom was a retransplant, and a few patients without pretransplant specimens were excluded. Donor T cell macrochimerism was defined as a peak of at least 4% donor T cells among recipient peripheral blood mononuclear cells. Rather than going through the commercial service, samples from a few later patients were sequenced in-house on an Illumina MiSeq and processed with MiXCR.

Broad study findings and their caveats: Conclusions were limited by the relatively low number and heterogeneity of intestinal transplant patients. Early after transplant, peak levels of circulating GvH clones were found to be associated with declines in HvG clones. GvH clones were detected in recipient bone marrow, and some appeared earlier in ileal mucosa or blood, consistent with an intestinal mucosal origin. In patients with donor T cell macrochimerism, the allografts had high GvH to HvG T cell clonal ratios.

Note on this clone: No much larger clone is present one base from it, and per-base qualities are unavailable.

From cysteine to phenylalanine, the CDR3 is 16 amino acids long. CDR3 DNA is the only sequence kept; it has 48 bases, read in frame from the first base. From the germline V gene, CDR1 is SGHRS and CDR2 is YFSETQ. The junction shows trimming of 3 bases on V and 7 bases on J, and the gene matches do not reach 10 bases of it. This sample's time point label indicates: cells obtained before transplantation from donor or recipient. In the mixed lymphocyte reactions, roughly 200,000 CFSE-labeled pre-transplant responders were plated with roughly 200,000 irradiated violet-dye-labeled stimulators and cultured for 5 to 6 days. After the mixed lymphocyte reaction, proliferating CD3+CD4+CFSE-low and CD3+CD8+CFSE-low responder cells were FACS-sorted on a BD Influx sorter. Library preparation used the immunoSEQ multiplex PCR assay. For most patients, genomic DNA was isolated using the Qiagen DNeasy Blood and Tissue Kit and was shipped frozen to Adaptive Biotechnologies for TCR sequencing. For most patients, high-throughput TCR-beta CDR3 sequencing of genomic DNA was performed by Adaptive Biotechnologies. As for how the authors treated the data: TCR sequencing data were retrieved from Adaptive's ImmunoSEQ software for more than 15 patients, whereas a few other patients were processed with MiXCR and VDJtools. To correct CD4 versus CD8 sorting errors, any sequence found in both subsets at a frequency ratio below 5:1 was removed. CDR3 nucleotide sequences shared between donor and recipient were removed because their origin could not be assigned. Alloreactive clones required at least 2-fold expansion over unstimulated cells and minimum CFSE-low frequency of 0.002% (template counts) or 0.001% (read counts). Clones were considered mappable if detected in sequenced pre-transplant spleen, lymph node, or MLR CFSE-low populations of the donor or recipient. The cumulative frequency of alloreactive clones was calculated as a percentage of all sequences, weighted by copy number. This is the immuneACCESS table as TCRdb keeps it, with only in-frame sequences that have V and J called. A part of the clones is gone; compared with another copy, unresolved V genes explain less than half, and the rest is unexplained. V, J and clone size derive from that table, while D and trimming were established from the DNA sequence. The sample table holds about 19,000 clones, of which approximately 40% were seen once. Approximately 0.9% of the sample lies in the top ten.

The clonotype was recovered from a human patient who received an intestinal transplant. Source: alloreactive CD4+ T cells from a mixed lymphocyte reaction culture, taken before intestinal transplant. The cell subset or site label, read with the paper, signifies: CFSE-low proliferating T cells sorted from roughly 6-day pre-transplant mixed lymphocyte reaction (GvH or HvG direction). The chain couples TRBV5-1 to TRBJ1-6; 7 of the junction bases match TRBD1. The bases are TGCGCCAGCAGCTACACCCCGGGACAGCGGAATTCACCCCTCCACTTT. Translated, it reads CASSYTPGQRNSPLHF.